This TCR beta chain was recovered during a study of T cells in Graves' hyperthyroidism and ophthalmopathy. About the study: Peripheral blood was secured at the point of initial diagnosis, before any treatment.

V lost 4 bases to trimming and J lost 6 bases; unmatched junction nucleotides: 7. Germline-derived CDR1 and CDR2 are MDHEN and SYDVKM. The CDR3 runs to 15 residues. TCR beta CDR3 region amplification was performed from RNA transcripts. First-round RT-PCR of the TCR CDR3 relied on the HTBI primer set. TCRdb ran MiXCR on the multiplex PCR reads and lists one entry per CDR3 protein. There are roughly 420,000 distinct CDR3 sequences in the sample; around 14% occur only once, and 13% to 15% lies in the top ten. This clonotype was counted at least ten times. The chain employs TRBV28 and TRBJ1-2, with 11 bases identical to TRBD1. The TCR originated in a woman aged 18-29 years with Graves' hyperthyroidism. Sequencing used blood. Here the CDR3 reads CASSSGTGGLNGYTF. CDR3 nucleotides: TGTGCCAGCAGTTCCGGGACAGGGGGTTTAAATGGCTACACCTTC.